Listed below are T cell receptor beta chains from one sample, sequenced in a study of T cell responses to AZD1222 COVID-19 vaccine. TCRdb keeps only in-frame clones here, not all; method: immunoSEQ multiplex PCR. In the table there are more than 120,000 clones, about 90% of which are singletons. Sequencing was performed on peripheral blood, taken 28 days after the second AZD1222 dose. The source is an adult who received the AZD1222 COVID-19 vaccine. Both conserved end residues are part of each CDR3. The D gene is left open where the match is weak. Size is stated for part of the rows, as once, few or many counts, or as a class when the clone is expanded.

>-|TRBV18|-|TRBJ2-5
TGTGCCAGCTCATCGATACTAGCCGCGAGCGGCCACCAAGAGACCCAGTACTTC
CASSSILAASGHQETQYF
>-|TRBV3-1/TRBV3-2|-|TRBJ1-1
TGTGCCAGCAGCCAATCATGGGACACTGAAGCTTTCTTT
CASSQSWDTEAFF
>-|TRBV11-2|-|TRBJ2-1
TGTGCCAGCAGCTTAGACGGCGCGGATTACAATGAGCAGTTCTTC
CASSLDGADYNEQFF
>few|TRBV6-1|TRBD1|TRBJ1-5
TGTGCCAGCAGTGAAGGACAGGGGTTTGGCAATCAGCCCCAGCATTTT
CASSEGQGFGNQPQHF
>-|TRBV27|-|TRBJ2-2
TGTGCCACCACGTCAGCCGCCGGGAACACCGGGGAGCTGTTTTTT
CATTSAAGNTGELFF
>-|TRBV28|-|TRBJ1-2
TGTGCCAGCAGTTTGCTACATACAATCTATGGCTACACCTTC
CASSLLHTIYGYTF
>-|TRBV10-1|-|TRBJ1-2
TGCGCCAGCACTTGGGGGGCGCAAGGTGGCTACACCTTC
CASTWGAQGGYTF
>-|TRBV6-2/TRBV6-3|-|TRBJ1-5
TGTGCCAGCAGTTACCCAAGCAATCAGCCCCAGCATTTT
CASSYPSNQPQHF
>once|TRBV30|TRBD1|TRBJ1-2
TGTGCCTGGAGTGTATGGGACAGGTACTATGGCTACACCTTC
CAWSVWDRYYGYTF
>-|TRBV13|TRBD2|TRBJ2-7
TGTGCCAGCAGCGCGGGACTAGCGGGAGGCACCTACGAGCAGTACTTC
CASSAGLAGGTYEQYF
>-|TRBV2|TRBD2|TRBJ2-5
TGTGCCAGCAGTGAAGGACTAGCGGGGGGCGAGACCCAGTACTTC
CASSEGLAGGETQYF
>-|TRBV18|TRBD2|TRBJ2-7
TGTGCCAGCTCACCGACTAGCGGGATTGTTGTATACGAGCAGTACTTC
CASSPTSGIVVYEQYF
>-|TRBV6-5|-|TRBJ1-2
TGTGCCAGCAGTTACTCGTATACTCAGGGATATGGCTACACCTTC
CASSYSYTQGYGYTF
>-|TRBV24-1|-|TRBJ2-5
TGTGCCACCAGTGATCAGGACTATGGGGAGACCCAGTACTTC
CATSDQDYGETQYF
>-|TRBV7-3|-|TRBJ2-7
TGTGCCAGCAGTGCCGAAATGGTATCCGAGCAGTACTTC
CASSAEMVSEQYF
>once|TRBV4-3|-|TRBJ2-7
TGCGCCAGCAGCCAAGCAGTTACAGGGATCTACGAGCAGTACTTC
CASSQAVTGIYEQYF
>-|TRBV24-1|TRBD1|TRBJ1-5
TGTGCCACCAGTGAAGGCAGGGGGCATCAGCCCCAGCATTTT
CATSEGRGHQPQHF
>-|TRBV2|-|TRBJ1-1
TGTGCCAGCAGTGCTCGACAAGGGGCACTGAACACTGAAGCTTTCTTT
CASSARQGALNTEAFF
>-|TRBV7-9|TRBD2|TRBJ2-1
TGTGCCAGCAGCTTACTAGCGGGAGGTGAGAATGAGCAGTTCTTC
CASSLLAGGENEQFF
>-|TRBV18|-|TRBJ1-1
TGTGCCAGCTCACCTACAGGAAACACTGAAGCTTTCTTT
CASSPTGNTEAFF